These T cell receptor beta chains were read from a single sample in a study of cytomegalovirus exposure and HLA in healthy donors. Clones were read by immunoSEQ multiplex PCR, and TCRdb kept only the in-frame ones, dropping some. The sample yields 65,000 to 95,000 clones, roughly 95% seen once. The sequenced sample consisted of PBMCs. The receptors shown here come from a young man in good health and CMV-seronegative. The CDR3 runs from the conserved cysteine through the conserved F or W. A D gene is named only where the DNA matches it firmly. Expanded clones are given a class, and other clones once, few, many or no size at all.

NA	TRBJ2-7	TRBV28	NA	TGTGCCAGCACTCGCCTCTCGGGACAACTATACGAGCAGTACTTC	CASTRLSGQLYEQYF
NA	TRBJ1-1	TRBV18	NA	TGTGCCAGCTCACCAAGGGGTAACACTGAAGCTTTCTTT	CASSPRGNTEAFF
few	TRBJ1-2	TRBV18	TRBD1	TGTGCCAGCTCACCCTGGGACAGAACATTATTCGATCTCGGCTACACCTTC	CASSPWDRTLFDLGYTF
NA	TRBJ2-5	TRBV28	NA	TGTGCCAGCACCCCTGTGGGGCGCGATCAGGAGACCCAGTACTTC	CASTPVGRDQETQYF
NA	TRBJ1-1	TRBV7-9	TRBD1	TGTGCCAGCAGCTTGTCGACAGGGGATTTTGGGAATGAAGCTTTCTTT	CASSLSTGDFGNEAFF
NA	TRBJ1-4	TRBV2	TRBD1	TGTGCCAGCAGTGAAGCCCGGGAGGGACAGAATGAAAAACTGTTTTTT	CASSEAREGQNEKLFF
NA	TRBJ1-4	TRBV7-9	NA	TGTGCCAGCAGCTTAGGGTTGGGGACTCGGGAAAAACTGTTTTTT	CASSLGLGTREKLFF
NA	TRBJ1-2	TRBV7-8	TRBD1	TGTGCCAGCAGCTTAGGACCTGGGACAGGGGACGGCTACACCTTC	CASSLGPGTGDGYTF
once	TRBJ2-4	TRBV2	TRBD1	TGTGCCAGCAGCGGGACAGTAATCGCCAAAAACATTCAGTACTTC	CASSGTVIAKNIQYF
NA	TRBJ1-3	TRBV28	TRBD1	TGTGCCAGCAGTTTAATCCGGGGACAGACTTCCGGAAACACCATATATTTT	CASSLIRGQTSGNTIYF
NA	TRBJ1-2	TRBV30	TRBD1	TGTGCCTGGGATTACGGACAGGATTCTAACTATGGCTACACCTTC	CAWDYGQDSNYGYTF
few	TRBJ2-1	TRBV7-2	TRBD2	TGTGCCAGCAGCTTACGAAGCGGGGAATACAATGAGCAGTTCTTC	CASSLRSGEYNEQFF
NA	TRBJ2-3	TRBV28	TRBD1	TGTGCCAGCAGTCCCTTAGACAGGGGTGGGACAGATACGCAGTATTTT	CASSPLDRGGTDTQYF
once	TRBJ2-5	TRBV30	TRBD2	TGTGCCTGGAGTGTAGAGCGGGGGGACAAAGAGACCCAGTACTTC	CAWSVERGDKETQYF
NA	TRBJ1-2	TRBV9	NA	TGTGCCAGCAGCGTAGTCTCCACCTCAGATGGCTACACCTTC	CASSVVSTSDGYTF
NA	TRBJ2-3	TRBV19	TRBD2	TGTGCCAGTATGACCCTAGCGGGGTCCTTCGGTACGCAGTATTTT	CASMTLAGSFGTQYF
NA	TRBJ1-4	TRBV2	NA	TGTGCCAGCAGCGGAGCCGGTGCAACTAATGAAAAACTGTTTTTT	CASSGAGATNEKLFF
NA	TRBJ2-7	TRBV13	TRBD1	TGTGCCAGCAGCGGAAGAAGCGGGGTGTGGGACAGGGGAACCTACGAGCAGTACTTC	CASSGRSGVWDRGTYEQYF